Listed here is a single TCR beta chain. Its cognate antigen is unknown. This sample is drawn from a study of blood T cells in healthy people across ages. Study observations and caveats: The study could not conclusively compare naive and antigen-experienced cells, given its unsorted PBMCs. Per million T cells, TCR beta diversity dropped roughly linearly as age increased. The long-lived group displayed more naive CD4+ cells, plus higher diversity, than the aged donors did.

Primers used in a second PCR of roughly 6 to 11 cycles were a sample-barcoded 5' primer and a J-beta primer mix. TCRdb reanalysed the 5' RACE reads using MiXCR and keeps one entry per CDR3 protein. Of 500,000 to 700,000 distinct CDR3 sequences listed, under 30% are singletons. Germline values: CDR1 MNHNS, CDR2 SASEGT. CDR3 size: 14 residues. Unmatched junction bases numbered 7, after V lost 4 bases and J lost 5 bases. This chain joins TRBV6-1 and TRBJ1-2, with 7 bases identical to TRBD1. This TCR came from a woman aged 80 or older in good health. The source material was blood. The CDR3: CASSARDSAYGYTF. The CDR3 DNA is TGTGCCAGCAGTGCACGGGACAGCGCGTATGGCTACACCTTC.